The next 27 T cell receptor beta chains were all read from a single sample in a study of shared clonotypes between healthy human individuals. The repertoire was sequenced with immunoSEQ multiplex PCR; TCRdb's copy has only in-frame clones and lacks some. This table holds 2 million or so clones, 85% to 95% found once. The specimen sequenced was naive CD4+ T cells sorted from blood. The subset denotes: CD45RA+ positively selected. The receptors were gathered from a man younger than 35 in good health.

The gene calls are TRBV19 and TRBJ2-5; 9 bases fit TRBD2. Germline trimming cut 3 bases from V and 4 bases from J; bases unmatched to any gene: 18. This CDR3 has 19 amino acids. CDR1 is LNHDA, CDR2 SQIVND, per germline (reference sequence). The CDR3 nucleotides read TGTGCCAGTAGTATTTTCCCAAAGGTTAGCGGGGGTGGCGGAGAGACCCAGTACTTC. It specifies CASSIFPKVSGGGGETQYF.

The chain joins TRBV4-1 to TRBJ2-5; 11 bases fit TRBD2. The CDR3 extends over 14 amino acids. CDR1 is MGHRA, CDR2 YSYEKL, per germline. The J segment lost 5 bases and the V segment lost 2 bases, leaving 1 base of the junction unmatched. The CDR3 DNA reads TGCGCCAGCAGCCAAATAGCGGGGGGGGAGACCCAGTACTTC. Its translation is CASSQIAGGETQYF.

The CDR3, as DNA: TGTGCCAGCAGCTTACACACAGGGCTTAACTATGGCTACACCTTC. This codes for CASSLHTGLNYGYTF. This chain joins TRBV11-2 and TRBJ1-2; TRBD1 might be the D (6 bases). The CDR3 runs to 15 residues. The V and J ends lost 2 bases and 1 base respectively, with 11 bases between them. Germline V CDR1 and CDR2: SGHAT, FQNNGV.

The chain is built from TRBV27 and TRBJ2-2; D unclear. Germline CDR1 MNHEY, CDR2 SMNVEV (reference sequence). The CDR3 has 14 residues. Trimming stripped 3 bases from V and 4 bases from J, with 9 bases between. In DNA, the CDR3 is TGTGCCAGCAGTTTTCGCCTTTCCACCGGGGAGCTGTTTTTT. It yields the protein CASSFRLSTGELFF.

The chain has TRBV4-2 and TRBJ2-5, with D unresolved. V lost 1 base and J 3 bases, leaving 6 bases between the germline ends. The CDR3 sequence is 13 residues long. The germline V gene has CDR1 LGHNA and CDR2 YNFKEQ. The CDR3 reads CASSQVGEETQYF. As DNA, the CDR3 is TGTGCCAGCAGCCAAGTAGGCGAAGAGACCCAGTACTTC.

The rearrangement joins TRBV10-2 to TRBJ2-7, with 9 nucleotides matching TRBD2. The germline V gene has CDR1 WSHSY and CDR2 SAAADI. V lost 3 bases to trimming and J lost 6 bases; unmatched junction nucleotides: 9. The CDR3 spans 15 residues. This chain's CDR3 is CASSEGIAGVAEQYF. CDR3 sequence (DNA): TGCGCCAGCAGTGAAGGGATAGCGGGGGTGGCCGAGCAGTACTTC.

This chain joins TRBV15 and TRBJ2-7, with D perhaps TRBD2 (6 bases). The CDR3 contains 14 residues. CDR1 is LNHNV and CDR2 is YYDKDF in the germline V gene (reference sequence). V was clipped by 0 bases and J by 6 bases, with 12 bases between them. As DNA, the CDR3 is TGTGCCACCAGCAGAGATCTCGGGGGAGGCGAGCAGTACTTC. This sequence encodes CATSRDLGGGEQYF.

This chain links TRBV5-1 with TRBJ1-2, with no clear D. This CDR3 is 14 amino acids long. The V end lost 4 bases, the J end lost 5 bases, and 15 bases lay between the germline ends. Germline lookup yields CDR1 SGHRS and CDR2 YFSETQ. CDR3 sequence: CASSPEQGVYGYTF. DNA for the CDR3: TGCGCCAGCAGCCCCGAACAAGGTGTATATGGCTACACCTTC.

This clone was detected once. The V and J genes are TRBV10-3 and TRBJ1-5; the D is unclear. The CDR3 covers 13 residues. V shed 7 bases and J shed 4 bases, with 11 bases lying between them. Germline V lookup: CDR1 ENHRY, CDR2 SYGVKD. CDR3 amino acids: CAIKDPRNQPQHF. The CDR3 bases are TGTGCCATCAAGGACCCAAGGAATCAGCCCCAGCATTTT.

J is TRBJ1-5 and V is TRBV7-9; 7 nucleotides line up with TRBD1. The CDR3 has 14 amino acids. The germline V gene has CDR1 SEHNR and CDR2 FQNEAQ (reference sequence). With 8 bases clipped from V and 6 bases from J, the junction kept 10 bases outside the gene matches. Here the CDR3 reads CASSRQGEGQPQHF. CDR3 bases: TGTGCCAGCTCTCGCCAGGGGGAAGGTCAGCCCCAGCATTTT.

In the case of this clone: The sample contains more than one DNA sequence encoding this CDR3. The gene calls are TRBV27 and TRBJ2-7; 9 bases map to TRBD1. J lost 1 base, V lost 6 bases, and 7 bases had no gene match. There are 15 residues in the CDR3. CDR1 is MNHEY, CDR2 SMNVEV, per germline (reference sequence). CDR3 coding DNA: TGTGCCAGCAGCTTACGACAGGGGGTGTCCTACGAGCAGTACTTC. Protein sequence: CASSLRQGVSYEQYF.

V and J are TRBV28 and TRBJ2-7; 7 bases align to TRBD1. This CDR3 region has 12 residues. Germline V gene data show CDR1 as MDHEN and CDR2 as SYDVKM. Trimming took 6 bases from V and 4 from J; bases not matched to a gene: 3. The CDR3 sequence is CASRWGQYEQYF. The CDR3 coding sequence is TGTGCCAGCAGGTGGGGACAGTACGAGCAGTACTTC.

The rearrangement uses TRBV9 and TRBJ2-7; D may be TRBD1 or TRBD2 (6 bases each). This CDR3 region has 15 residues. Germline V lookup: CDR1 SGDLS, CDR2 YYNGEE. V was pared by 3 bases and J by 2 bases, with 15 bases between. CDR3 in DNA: TGTGCCAGCAGCGGGGGACAAGGAGGGGCCTACGAGCAGTACTTC. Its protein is CASSGGQGGAYEQYF.

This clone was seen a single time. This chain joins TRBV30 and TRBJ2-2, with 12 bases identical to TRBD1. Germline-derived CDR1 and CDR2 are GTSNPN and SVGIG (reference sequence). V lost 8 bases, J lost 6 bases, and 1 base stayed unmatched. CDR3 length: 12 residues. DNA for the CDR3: TGTGCCGGGACAGGGGGCCCCGGGGAGCTGTTTTTT. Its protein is CAGTGGPGELFF.

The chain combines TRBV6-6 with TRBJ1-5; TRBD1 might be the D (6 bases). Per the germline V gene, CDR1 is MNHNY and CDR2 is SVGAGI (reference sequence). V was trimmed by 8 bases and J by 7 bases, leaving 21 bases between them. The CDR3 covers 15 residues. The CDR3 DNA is TGTGCCAGCGACTACAAACAGGGCCCGATACAGCCCCAGCATTTT. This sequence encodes CASDYKQGPIQPQHF.

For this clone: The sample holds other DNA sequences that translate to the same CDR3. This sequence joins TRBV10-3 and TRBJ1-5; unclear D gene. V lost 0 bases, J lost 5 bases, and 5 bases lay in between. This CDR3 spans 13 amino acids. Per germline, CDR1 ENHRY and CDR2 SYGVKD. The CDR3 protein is CAISESRDQPQHF. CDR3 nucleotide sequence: TGTGCCATCAGTGAGTCTAGGGATCAGCCCCAGCATTTT.

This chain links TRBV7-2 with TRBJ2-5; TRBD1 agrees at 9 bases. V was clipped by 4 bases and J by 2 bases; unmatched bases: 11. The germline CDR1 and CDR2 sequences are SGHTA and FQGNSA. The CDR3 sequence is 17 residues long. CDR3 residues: CASSSQGALWIQETQYF. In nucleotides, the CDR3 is TGTGCCAGCAGCTCACAGGGGGCGCTTTGGATTCAAGAGACCCAGTACTTC.

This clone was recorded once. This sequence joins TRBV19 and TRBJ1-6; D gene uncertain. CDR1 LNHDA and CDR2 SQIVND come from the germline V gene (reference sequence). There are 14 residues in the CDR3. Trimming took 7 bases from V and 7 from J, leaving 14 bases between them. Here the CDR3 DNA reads TGTGCCAGTACCCCCGGTGGCAACAATTCACCCCTCCACTTT. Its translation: CASTPGGNNSPLHF.

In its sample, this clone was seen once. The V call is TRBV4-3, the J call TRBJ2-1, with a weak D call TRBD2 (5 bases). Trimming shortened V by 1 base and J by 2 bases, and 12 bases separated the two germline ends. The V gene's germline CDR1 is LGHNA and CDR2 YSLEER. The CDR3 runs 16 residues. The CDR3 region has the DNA TGCGCCAGCAGCCAAGTCCGAGGGCCTCCCTACAATGAGCAGTTCTTC. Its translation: CASSQVRGPPYNEQFF.

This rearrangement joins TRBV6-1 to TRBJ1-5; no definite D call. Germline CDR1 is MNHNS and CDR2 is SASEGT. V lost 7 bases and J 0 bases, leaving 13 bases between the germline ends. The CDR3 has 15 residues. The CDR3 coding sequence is TGTGCCAGCACAGGAGAGGGTTATAGCAATCAGCCCCAGCATTTT. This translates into CASTGEGYSNQPQHF.

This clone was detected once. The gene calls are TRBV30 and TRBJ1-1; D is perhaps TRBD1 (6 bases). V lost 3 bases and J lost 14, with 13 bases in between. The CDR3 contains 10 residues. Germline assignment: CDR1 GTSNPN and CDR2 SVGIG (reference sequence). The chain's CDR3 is CAWRPGAWFF. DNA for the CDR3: TGTGCCTGGAGACCAGGGGCCTGGTTCTTT.

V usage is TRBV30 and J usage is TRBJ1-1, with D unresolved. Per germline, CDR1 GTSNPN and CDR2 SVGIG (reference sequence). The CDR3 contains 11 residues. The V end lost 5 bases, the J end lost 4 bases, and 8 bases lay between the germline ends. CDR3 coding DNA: TGTGCCTGGGATTTGGTCACTGAAGCTTTCTTT. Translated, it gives CAWDLVTEAFF.

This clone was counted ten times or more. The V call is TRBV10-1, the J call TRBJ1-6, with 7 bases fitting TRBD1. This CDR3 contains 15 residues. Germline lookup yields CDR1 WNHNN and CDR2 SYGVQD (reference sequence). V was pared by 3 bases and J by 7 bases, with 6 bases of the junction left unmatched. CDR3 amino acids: CASSEPGTENSPLHF. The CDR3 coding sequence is TGCGCCAGCAGTGAACCCGGGACAGAAAATTCACCCCTCCACTTT.

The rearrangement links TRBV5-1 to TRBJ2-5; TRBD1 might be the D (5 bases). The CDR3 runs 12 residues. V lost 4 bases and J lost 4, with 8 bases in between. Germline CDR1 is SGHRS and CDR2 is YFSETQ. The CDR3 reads CASSTGVETQYF. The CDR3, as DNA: TGCGCCAGCAGCACAGGAGTAGAGACCCAGTACTTC.

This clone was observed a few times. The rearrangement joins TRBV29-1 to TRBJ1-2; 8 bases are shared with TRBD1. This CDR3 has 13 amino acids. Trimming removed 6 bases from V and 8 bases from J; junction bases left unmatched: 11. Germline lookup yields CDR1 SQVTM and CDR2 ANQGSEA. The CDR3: CSVGRDRLDGYTF. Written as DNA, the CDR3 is TGCAGCGTAGGTCGGGACAGGCTAGACGGCTACACCTTC.

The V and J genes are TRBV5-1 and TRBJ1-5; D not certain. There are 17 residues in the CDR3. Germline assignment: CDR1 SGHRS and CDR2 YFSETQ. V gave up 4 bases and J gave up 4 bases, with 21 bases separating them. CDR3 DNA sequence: TGCGCCAGCAGCCCTAATCCCTCATGGGGAGGGAATCAGCCCCAGCATTTT. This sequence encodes CASSPNPSWGGNQPQHF.

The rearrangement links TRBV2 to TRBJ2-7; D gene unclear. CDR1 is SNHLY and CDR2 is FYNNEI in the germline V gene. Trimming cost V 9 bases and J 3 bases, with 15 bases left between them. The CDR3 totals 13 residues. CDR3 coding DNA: TGTGCCAGTGGGGAAATCAGATACTACGAGCAGTACTTC. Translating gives CASGEIRYYEQYF.